One TCR beta chain is described in this entry. This sample stems from a study of control samples from healthy donors and cancer patients. The V gene's germline CDR1 is SQVTM and CDR2 ANQGSEA. V was shortened by 4 bases and J by 11 bases, with 15 bases between the two germline ends. The CDR3 is made up of 12 amino acids. Clones were read by immunoSEQ multiplex PCR, and TCRdb kept only the in-frame ones, dropping some. The sample records 150,000 to 200,000 clones, more than 80% being singletons. The origin of this receptor is a man aged 30 to 45 in good health. The sample was blood. This chain connects TRBV29-1 to TRBJ1-5, with a possible D match to TRBD1 (5 bases). Written as DNA, the CDR3 is TGCAGCGTTGGGGGCGCCGGAGGGTCCCAGCATTTT. This gives the protein CSVGGAGGSQHF.